The rows below give T cell receptor beta chains drawn from one sample of a study of control samples from healthy donors and cancer patients. Sequenced by immunoSEQ multiplex PCR; TCRdb stores in-frame clones only, minus some. This table holds tens of thousands of clones, 85% found once. What was sequenced was PBMCs. All receptors come from a man in his 60s with head and neck cancer. Each CDR3 is given with its conserved first and last residue. A D gene is named only where the DNA matches it firmly. Not all rows give a size; the values are once, few, many and, for expanded clones, a class.

>NA|NA|TRBV5-1|TRBJ1-1
TGCGCCAGCAGCTTGTCCACAGGGAGGAGCACTGAAGCTTTCTTT
CASSLSTGRSTEAFF
>NA|TRBD1|TRBV5-8|TRBJ1-2
TGTGCCAGCAGCTTGGGGACAGGGGGCGATTTAGGCTACACCTTC
CASSLGTGGDLGYTF
>NA|NA|TRBV30|TRBJ2-1
TGTGCCTGGACTAGGGGGGCCCTGGATGAGCAGTTCTTC
CAWTRGALDEQFF
>few|TRBD2|TRBV7-3|TRBJ2-3
TGTGCCAGCAGCTTGCTAGCGGGGACAGATACGCAGTATTTT
CASSLLAGTDTQYF
>once|NA|TRBV18|TRBJ1-3
TGTGCCAGCTCACCATTCGATGGGAGCTCTGGAAACACCATATATTTT
CASSPFDGSSGNTIYF
>NA|NA|TRBV11-3|TRBJ2-7
TGTGCCAGCAGCCCCCGGATTGACTACGAGCAGTACTTC
CASSPRIDYEQYF
>NA|NA|TRBV10-2|TRBJ1-2
TGCGCCAGCAGTGAATTGCCGGGGGAGAACTATGGCTACACCTTC
CASSELPGENYGYTF
>NA|TRBD2|TRBV14|TRBJ2-2
TGTGCCAGCAGCCCAACGTATAGCGGGAGTGGAGCCGGGGAGCTGTTTTTT
CASSPTYSGSGAGELFF
>NA|NA|TRBV7-8|TRBJ2-3
TGTGCCAGCAGCACCCAAAATACGCAGTATTTT
CASSTQNTQYF
>NA|TRBD2|TRBV6-2/TRBV6-3|TRBJ2-3
TGTGCCAGCAGCCTAAGCGGGAGGAGGGATACGCAGTATTTT
CASSLSGRRDTQYF
>NA|TRBD2|TRBV11-2|TRBJ2-1
TGTGCCAGCAGCTTAGTAGGGGGCTCTGGGGCTAGCGGGAGCTATGAGCAGTTCTTC
CASSLVGGSGASGSYEQFF
>once|TRBD2|TRBV5-1|TRBJ2-1
TGCGCCAGCAGCTTGGAGTCTGGGACTAGCGGGAGGCATGAGCAGTTCTTC
CASSLESGTSGRHEQFF
>NA|NA|TRBV9|TRBJ1-1
TGTGCCAGCAGCGAGACCCCCGGGGGTGGCACTGAAGCTTTCTTT
CASSETPGGGTEAFF
>NA|TRBD1|TRBV11-2|TRBJ1-4
TGTGCCAGCAGCTCCGACAGGGTAGATGAAAAACTGTTTTTT
CASSSDRVDEKLFF
>NA|NA|TRBV10-3|TRBJ1-1
TGTGCCATCAGCGACGGGGACACTGAAGCTTTCTTT
CAISDGDTEAFF
>NA|NA|TRBV6-6|TRBJ1-6
TGTGCCAGCAGTCTGCGACGGCAGAATAATTCACCCCTCCACTTT
CASSLRRQNNSPLHF
>NA|NA|TRBV4-2|TRBJ2-1
TGTGCCAGCAGCCAAGTTGACGGTGAGCAGTTCTTC
CASSQVDGEQFF
>NA|TRBD2|TRBV15|TRBJ2-1
TGTGCCACCAGCAGAGATGGGACTAGCGGTCTCAATGAGCAGTTCTTC
CATSRDGTSGLNEQFF
>once|NA|TRBV27|TRBJ1-1
TGTGCCAGCAGTGGGAGGGGCGCAACGGGCACTGAAGCTTTCTTT
CASSGRGATGTEAFF
>NA|NA|TRBV7-8|TRBJ2-1
TGTGCCAGCAGCTCCTTTGCCGGGGGCTCCTACAATGAGCAGTTCTTC
CASSSFAGGSYNEQFF
>NA|NA|TRBV18|TRBJ2-1
TGTGCCAGCTCACCACCAAGTGGGGTCCACAATGAGCAGTTCTTC
CASSPPSGVHNEQFF
>NA|NA|TRBV9|TRBJ2-1
TGTGCCAGCAGCGTAGGGGACGGGGGCAATGAGCAGTTCTTC
CASSVGDGGNEQFF
>few|NA|TRBV4-1|TRBJ1-5
TGCGCCAGCAGCCAAGCCGGGAGTAGCAATCAGCCCCAGCATTTT
CASSQAGSSNQPQHF
>NA|NA|TRBV30|TRBJ1-6
TGTGCCTGGAGTGTGGCCGGACAGCCTTATAATTCACCCCTCCACTTT
CAWSVAGQPYNSPLHF
>NA|NA|TRBV30|TRBJ1-6
TGTGCCCGATCGGGGACGGGGAGCTCCTATAATTCACCCCTCCACTTT
CARSGTGSSYNSPLHF
>NA|TRBD2|TRBV9|TRBJ2-3
TGTGCCAGCTCTCCTAGCGGGAGTTACACAGATACGCAGTATTTT
CASSPSGSYTDTQYF
>NA|NA|TRBV7-9|TRBJ2-5
TGTGCCAGCAGCTTTCCGAGCGCCGAGACCCAGTACTTC
CASSFPSAETQYF
>NA|TRBD2|TRBV11-1|TRBJ2-3
TGTGCCAGCAGCTCCTCCCTAGCGGGGGATTGGAATACGCAGTATTTT
CASSSSLAGDWNTQYF
>few|NA|TRBV5-1|TRBJ2-1
TGCGCCAGCAGAACAGCAGGGCGTAACAATGAGCAGTTCTTC
CASRTAGRNNEQFF
>NA|NA|TRBV11-2|TRBJ1-1
TGTGCCAGCAGCTTAGAACCGCAGAACACTGAAGCTTTCTTT
CASSLEPQNTEAFF
>once|TRBD2|TRBV27|TRBJ2-1
TGTGCCAGCAGTTCAAGGACTAGCGGGAGGGCCGGAGGGGAGCAGTTCTTC
CASSSRTSGRAGGEQFF
>NA|NA|TRBV10-3|TRBJ2-3
TGTGCCAGCTTAGCAGGGGGAGGTTCAGCAGATACGCAGTATTTT
CASLAGGGSADTQYF
>NA|NA|TRBV7-9|TRBJ1-1
TGTGCCAGCAGCTCCACAGGAAACACTGAAGCTTTCTTT
CASSSTGNTEAFF
>NA|TRBD2|TRBV3-1/TRBV3-2|TRBJ2-7
TGTGCCAGCAGCCACGCGGGAGCCCTCTACGAGCAGTACTTC
CASSHAGALYEQYF
>few|NA|TRBV7-9|TRBJ1-5
TGTGCCAGCAGCCCTCGGGGCAGCCGTAGCAATCAGCCCCAGCATTTT
CASSPRGSRSNQPQHF
>once|NA|TRBV7-8|TRBJ2-6
TGTGCCAGCAGCTTCTTTGGGGCCAACGTCCTGACTTTC
CASSFFGANVLTF
>NA|NA|TRBV30|TRBJ2-2
TGTGCCTGGAGTCGGGGAGTAATGGACACCGGGGAGCTGTTTTTT
CAWSRGVMDTGELFF
>NA|NA|TRBV19|TRBJ1-2
TGTGCCAGTAGTATCCAGGGACACGCAAACTATGGCTACACCTTC
CASSIQGHANYGYTF
>once|NA|TRBV7-2|TRBJ1-1
TGTGCCAGCAGCTTAGCGGCAGGGGCTGAAGCTTTCTTT
CASSLAAGAEAFF
>NA|NA|TRBV10-2|TRBJ1-5
TGCGCCAGCAGTGAAGCACAGGGCTTACAGCCCCAGCATTTT
CASSEAQGLQPQHF
>NA|NA|TRBV5-1|TRBJ2-1
TGCGCCAGCAGCTTGGAACTTAACGAGCAGTTCTTC
CASSLELNEQFF
>NA|NA|TRBV24-1|TRBJ1-3
TGTGCCACCAGTGATTCCCAGACAGGACTCTCTGGAAACACCATATATTTT
CATSDSQTGLSGNTIYF